This TCR beta chain was found in a study of blood T cells in healthy people across ages. CDR3 length equals 15 residues. The germline V gene encodes CDR1 MNHEY and CDR2 SVGAGI. The ends were cut back, 6 bases at V and 7 bases at J, with 22 bases in the middle. Together with a sample-barcoded 5' primer, a J-beta primer mix was included in a second PCR lasting about 7 to 11 cycles. TCRdb ran MiXCR on the 5' RACE reads and lists one entry per CDR3 protein. Altogether about 640,000 distinct CDR3 sequences are present, about 28% being singletons, with the ten largest covering 15% to 18%. Details on this clonotype: A much larger clone lies one base from this, so it may be a read error.

The TCR was taken from a woman aged 80 or older in good health. Sequenced material: blood. This chain links TRBV6-5 with TRBJ2-7; D might be TRBD2 (7 bases). CDR3 sequence reads: CASRNGGLRSNEQYF. CDR3 bases: TGTGCCAGCAGGAACGGGGGGCTCCGAAGCAATGAGCAGTACTTC.